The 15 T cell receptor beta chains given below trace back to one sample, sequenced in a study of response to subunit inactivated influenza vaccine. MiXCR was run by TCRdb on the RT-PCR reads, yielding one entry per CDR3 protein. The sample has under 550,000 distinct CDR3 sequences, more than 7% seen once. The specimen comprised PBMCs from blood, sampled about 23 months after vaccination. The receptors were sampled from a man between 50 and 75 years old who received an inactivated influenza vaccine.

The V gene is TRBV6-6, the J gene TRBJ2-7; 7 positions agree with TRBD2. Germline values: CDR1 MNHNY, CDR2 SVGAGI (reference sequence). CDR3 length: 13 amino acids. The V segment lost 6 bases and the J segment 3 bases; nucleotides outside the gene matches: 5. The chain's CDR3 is CASSKGRDYEQYF. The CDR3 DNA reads TGTGCCAGCAGCAAAGGGAGGGACTACGAGCAGTACTTC.

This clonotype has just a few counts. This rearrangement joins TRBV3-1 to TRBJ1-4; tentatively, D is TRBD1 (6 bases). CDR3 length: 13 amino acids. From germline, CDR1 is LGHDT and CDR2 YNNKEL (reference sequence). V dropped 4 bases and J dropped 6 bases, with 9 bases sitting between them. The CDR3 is CASSRNRDEKLFF. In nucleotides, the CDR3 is TGTGCCAGCAGCCGCAACAGGGATGAAAAACTGTTTTTT.

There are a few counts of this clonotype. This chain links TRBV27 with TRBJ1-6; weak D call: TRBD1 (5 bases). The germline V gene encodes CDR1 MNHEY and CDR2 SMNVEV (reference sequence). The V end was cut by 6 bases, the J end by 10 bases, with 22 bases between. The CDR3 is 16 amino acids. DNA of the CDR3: TGTGCCAGCAGGTCCCCCCCGTGGGGCGACCGATCACCCCTCCACTTT. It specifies CASRSPPWGDRSPLHF.

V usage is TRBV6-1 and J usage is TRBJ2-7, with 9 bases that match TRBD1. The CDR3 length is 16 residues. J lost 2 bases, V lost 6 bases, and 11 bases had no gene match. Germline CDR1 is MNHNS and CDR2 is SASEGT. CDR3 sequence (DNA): TGTGCCAGCAGGCCCGCCGGGACAGGGTTCACCTACGAGCAGTACTTC. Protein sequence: CASRPAGTGFTYEQYF.

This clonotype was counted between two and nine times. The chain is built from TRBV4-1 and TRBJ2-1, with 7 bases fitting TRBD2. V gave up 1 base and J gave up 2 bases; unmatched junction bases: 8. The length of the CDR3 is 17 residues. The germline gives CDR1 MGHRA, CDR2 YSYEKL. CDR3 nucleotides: TGCGCCAGCAGCCAAGTCCGTCCTAGCGGTACCTACAATGAGCAGTTCTTC. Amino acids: CASSQVRPSGTYNEQFF.

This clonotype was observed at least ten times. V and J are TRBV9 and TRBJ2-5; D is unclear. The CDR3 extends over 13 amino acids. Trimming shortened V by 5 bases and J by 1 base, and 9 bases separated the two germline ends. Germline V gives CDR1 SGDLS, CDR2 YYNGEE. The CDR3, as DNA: TGTGCCAGCAGTAAGTTGAGCCAAGAGACCCAGTACTTC. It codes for CASSKLSQETQYF.

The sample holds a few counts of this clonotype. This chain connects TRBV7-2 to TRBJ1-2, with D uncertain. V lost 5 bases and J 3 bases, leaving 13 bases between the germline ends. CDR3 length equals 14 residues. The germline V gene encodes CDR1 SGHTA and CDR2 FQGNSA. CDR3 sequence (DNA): TGTGCCAGCAGCCCCCCGCGGGTTTACTATGGCTACACCTTC. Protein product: CASSPPRVYYGYTF.

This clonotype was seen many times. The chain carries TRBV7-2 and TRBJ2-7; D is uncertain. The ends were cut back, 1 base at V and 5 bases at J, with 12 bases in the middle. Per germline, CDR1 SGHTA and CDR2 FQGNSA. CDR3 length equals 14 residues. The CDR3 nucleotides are TGTGCCAGCAGCTTAGTGGGTGTGGGGAACGAGCAGTACTTC. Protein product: CASSLVGVGNEQYF. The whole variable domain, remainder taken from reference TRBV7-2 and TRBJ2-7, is GAGVSQSPSNKVTEKGKDVELRCDPISGHTALYWYRQSLGQGLEFLIYFQGNSAPDKSGLPSDRFSAERTGGSVSTLTIQRTQQEDSAVYLCASSLVGVGNEQYFGPGTRLTVT.

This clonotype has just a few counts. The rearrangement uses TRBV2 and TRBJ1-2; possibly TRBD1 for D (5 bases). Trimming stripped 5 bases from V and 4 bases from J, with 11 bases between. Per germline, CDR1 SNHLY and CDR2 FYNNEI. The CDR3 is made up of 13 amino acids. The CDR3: CASSYRQSYGYTF. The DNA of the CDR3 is TGTGCCAGCAGTTACAGGCAAAGCTATGGCTACACCTTC.

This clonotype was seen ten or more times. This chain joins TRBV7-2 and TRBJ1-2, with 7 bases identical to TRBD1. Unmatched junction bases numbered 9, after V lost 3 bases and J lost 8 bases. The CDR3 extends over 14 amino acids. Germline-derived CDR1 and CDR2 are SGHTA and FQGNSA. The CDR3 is CASSLDQGVEGYTF. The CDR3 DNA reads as TGTGCCAGCAGCTTGGATCAGGGGGTGGAAGGCTACACCTTC.

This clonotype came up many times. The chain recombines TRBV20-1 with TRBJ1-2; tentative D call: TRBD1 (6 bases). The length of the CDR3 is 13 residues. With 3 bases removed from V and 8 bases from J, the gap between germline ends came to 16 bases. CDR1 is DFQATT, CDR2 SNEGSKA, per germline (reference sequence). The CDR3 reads CSASRGARKGYTF. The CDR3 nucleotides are TGCAGTGCTAGCCGGGGGGCGCGTAAGGGCTACACCTTC.

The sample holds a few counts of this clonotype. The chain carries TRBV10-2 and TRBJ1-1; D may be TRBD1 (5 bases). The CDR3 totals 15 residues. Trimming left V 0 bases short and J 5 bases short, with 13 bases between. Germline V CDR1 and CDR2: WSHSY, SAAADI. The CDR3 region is CASSESPGSGTEAFF. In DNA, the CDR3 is TGCGCCAGCAGTGAGTCCCCAGGGTCGGGGACTGAAGCTTTCTTT.

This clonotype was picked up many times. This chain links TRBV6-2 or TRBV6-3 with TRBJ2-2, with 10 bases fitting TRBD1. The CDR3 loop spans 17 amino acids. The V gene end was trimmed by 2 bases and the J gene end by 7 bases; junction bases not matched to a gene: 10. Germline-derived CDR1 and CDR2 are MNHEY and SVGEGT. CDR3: CASSYPLGDRGHGELFF. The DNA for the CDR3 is TGTGCCAGCAGTTACCCGCTTGGGGACAGGGGCCACGGGGAGCTGTTTTTT.

CDR3 coding DNA: TGCAGTGCTAGAGAGGAGGGAGCGCTCTACGAGCAGTACTTC. It encodes CSAREEGALYEQYF. The V and J genes are TRBV20-1 and TRBJ2-7; TRBD2 might be the D (6 bases). Trimming stripped 0 bases from V and 3 bases from J, with 12 bases between. CDR3 length: 14 amino acids. Per germline, CDR1 DFQATT and CDR2 SNEGSKA (reference sequence).

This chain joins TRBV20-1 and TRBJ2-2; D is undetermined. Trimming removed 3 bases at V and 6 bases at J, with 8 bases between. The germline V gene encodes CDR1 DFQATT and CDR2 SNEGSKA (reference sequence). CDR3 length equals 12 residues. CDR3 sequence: CSASLGAGELFF. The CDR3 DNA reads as TGCAGTGCTAGCCTCGGCGCCGGGGAGCTGTTTTTT.